This TCR beta chain derives from a study of cytomegalovirus exposure and HLA in healthy donors. About the research overall: As released early, the data held around 80 million unique TCRs from HLA-typed donors.

A word on this clone: Its target is unknown.

CDR3 length: 16 residues. V gave up 5 bases and J gave up 3 bases; unmatched junction bases: 9. Per the germline V gene, CDR1 is LNHDA and CDR2 is SQIVND (reference sequence). PCR was performed using 60 Vbeta and 13 Jbeta primers. Per the original methods: In a later analysis, the count reached 75 million to 90 million unique TCR beta chains, with 10 million to 11 million shared. Some clones are missing from TCRdb's copy, which holds only in-frame ones; the method was immunoSEQ multiplex PCR. V and J calls plus clone size are reproduced from that table; the DNA served to infer D and trimming. In the table there are under 85,000 clones, about 78% of which are singletons. The study, taken as a whole, reports: As confirmed in vitro, three CMV-associated chains were specific for CMV antigens.

This TCR came from a man in his forties in good health and CMV-seronegative. Sequenced sample: PBMCs. The rearrangement joins TRBV19 to TRBJ2-5; 10 nucleotides align to TRBD2. In nucleotides, the CDR3 is TGTGCCAGTAGTGTACTAGCGGGACGGGACAAAGAGACCCAGTACTTC. Translating gives CASSVLAGRDKETQYF.